This entry features one T cell receptor (beta chain) sequence. As yet, its antigen is unknown. This entry comes from a study of T-cell memory formation after mild COVID-19. Study-wide results and caveats: Cross-reactive memory apparently joined, as some responding clones appeared in pre-infection memory. Contracting clones, day 15 to 85, had balanced CD4/CD8, and later expanders favored CD4+.

TCRdb ran MiXCR on the 5' RACE reads and lists one entry per CDR3 protein. The table records 150,000 to 200,000 distinct CDR3 sequences, around 10% of them present only once. In germline, CDR1 is SGHRS, CDR2 YFSETQ. The V gene end was trimmed by 0 bases and the J gene end by 7 bases; junction bases not matched to a gene: 6. The CDR3 contains 15 residues. The TCR sequence derives from a man aged 18 to 29 who had mild COVID-19 (a few samples of this study predate the infection). Cell type and time point are not known. V and J are TRBV5-1 and TRBJ1-1; 10 bases are a match to TRBD1. Sequenced: PBMCs or a T cell subset sorted from them (not recorded which). The CDR3 protein is CASSLAGTGVGEAFF. Written as DNA, the CDR3 is TGCGCCAGCAGCTTGGCTGGGACAGGGGTAGGTGAAGCTTTCTTT.